This entry concerns a single TCR beta chain. Per germline, CDR1 SGHNT and CDR2 YYREEE (reference sequence). V lost 2 bases and J lost 4, with 17 bases in between. The CDR3 has 16 amino acids. This entry comes from a study of control samples from healthy donors and cancer patients. Profiling relied on immunoSEQ multiplex PCR, and the TCRdb table lists in-frame clones only, not all of them. This sample has 100,000 to 150,000 clones, with around 92% found just once. The chain combines TRBV5-4 with TRBJ2-3; D possibly corresponds to TRBD1 (5 bases). This receptor was taken from a woman aged 45 to 65 in good health. The specimen was blood. The CDR3 DNA sequence: TGTGCCAGCAGCTTCGGCGGCAGGGTTTCGGCAGATACGCAGTATTTT. Its protein product is CASSFGGRVSADTQYF.